This T cell receptor beta chain stems from a study of low-dose radiotherapy and immunotherapy resistance in tumors. In the study overall: A dose of 0.5 Gy per fraction was delivered to Cohort 1 every 2 weeks, for a total of 6.5 Gy. Cyclophosphamide went in intravenously at 200 mg/m2 every two weeks, one day before radiation and immunotherapy. For four cycles from cycle 1 day 1, patients took 300 mg oral aspirin daily.

This clonotype showed up many times. Time point given: after trial treatment. Treatment noted: LDRT plus nivolumab, ipilimumab, low-dose cyclophosphamide and aspirin (RACIN trial). The CDR3 spans 12 residues. Germline CDR1 and CDR2: LGHNA and YSLEER. Trimming stripped 6 bases from V and 9 bases from J, with 12 bases between. cDNA synthesis used a TRAV/TRBV-specific primer set for both chains. The TCRs were subjected to amplification over around 19 PCR cycles employing a constant-region primer in conjunction with a V-primer adapter. TCRdb passed the reads through MiXCR, listing each CDR3 protein once. The sample includes tens of thousands of distinct CDR3 sequences, less than 20% of them seen just once.

The sequence was collected from a male donor with prostate cancer. This chain connects TRBV4-3 to TRBJ2-1, with D possibly matching TRBD2 (5 bases). Sequencing was performed on PBMCs, taken after low-dose radiotherapy plus immunotherapy. This chain's CDR3 is CASRDSGSEQFF. The CDR3, as DNA: TGCGCCAGCAGGGACTCGGGGAGTGAGCAGTTCTTC.